This entry lists 6 T cell receptor beta chains sequenced from one sample in a study of early T cells in non-severe SARS-CoV-2 infection. Each CDR3 protein gets one entry after TCRdb re-called the 5' RACE reads with MiXCR. The sample carries around 89,000 distinct CDR3 sequences, roughly 14% recorded once. Input material: whole blood. These receptors were collected from an adult who was a healthcare worker with PCR-confirmed SARS-CoV-2 infection or an uninfected control (not recorded which).

This clonotype has only a few counts. The rearrangement links TRBV4-1 to TRBJ2-5, with D possibly being TRBD1 or TRBD2 (6 bases each). Germline-derived CDR1 and CDR2 are MGHRA and YSYEKL. V was cut by 4 bases and J by 5 bases, with 17 bases left in between. The CDR3 contains 15 residues. CDR3 amino acids: CASSPLSGGRETQYF. The CDR3 DNA reads TGCGCCAGCAGCCCCCTCTCCGGGGGCAGGGAGACCCAGTACTTC.

V and J are TRBV2 and TRBJ2-3; tentatively, D is TRBD2 (6 bases). The CDR3 loop spans 15 amino acids. Germline V gives CDR1 SNHLY, CDR2 FYNNEI. V was pared by 7 bases and J by 4 bases, with 18 bases between. This CDR3 is CASTPTGGQPDTQYF. CDR3 bases: TGTGCCAGCACCCCGACCGGGGGTCAACCAGATACGCAGTATTTT.

The V and J genes are TRBV6-6 and TRBJ2-3; D ambiguous. The CDR3 covers 12 residues. The V gene lost 2 bases and the J gene lost 4 bases, with 4 bases spanning the gap. CDR1 and CDR2 from the germline V gene are MNHNY and SVGAGI (reference sequence). The CDR3: CASSYAPDTQYF. CDR3 DNA sequence: TGTGCCAGCAGTTACGCTCCAGATACGCAGTATTTT.

This chain joins TRBV7-3 and TRBJ2-2, with a possible D match to TRBD2 (5 bases). This CDR3 region has 16 residues. Germline V lookup: CDR1 SGHTA, CDR2 FQGTGA. Trimming left V 5 bases short and J 1 base short, with 14 bases between. The CDR3 coding sequence is TGTGCCAGCAGCCCCCGGCGCGGGCTGAACACCGGGGAGCTGTTTTTT. As protein: CASSPRRGLNTGELFF.

This clonotype has more than one count but fewer than ten. The CDR3, as DNA: TGTGCCAGCAGCTTGTGGGTCAGCGCCAATCAGCCCCAGCATTTT. Translation gives CASSLWVSANQPQHF. The chain is built from TRBV5-5 and TRBJ1-5; no reliable D call. CDR1 is SGHKS, CDR2 YYEKEE, per germline (reference sequence). The CDR3 runs to 15 residues. The V and J ends lost 1 base and 3 bases respectively, with 11 bases between them.

This rearrangement joins TRBV5-4 to TRBJ2-5; the match to TRBD2 covers 12 bases. The CDR3 has 17 amino acids. The germline V gene encodes CDR1 SGHNT and CDR2 YYREEE (reference sequence). With V trimmed by 4 bases and J by 4 bases, 11 bases remained unmatched. The DNA of the CDR3 is TGTGCCAGCAGCAGACCCCCTAGCGGGGGGGCATCAGAGACCCAGTACTTC. Its translation is CASSRPPSGGASETQYF.